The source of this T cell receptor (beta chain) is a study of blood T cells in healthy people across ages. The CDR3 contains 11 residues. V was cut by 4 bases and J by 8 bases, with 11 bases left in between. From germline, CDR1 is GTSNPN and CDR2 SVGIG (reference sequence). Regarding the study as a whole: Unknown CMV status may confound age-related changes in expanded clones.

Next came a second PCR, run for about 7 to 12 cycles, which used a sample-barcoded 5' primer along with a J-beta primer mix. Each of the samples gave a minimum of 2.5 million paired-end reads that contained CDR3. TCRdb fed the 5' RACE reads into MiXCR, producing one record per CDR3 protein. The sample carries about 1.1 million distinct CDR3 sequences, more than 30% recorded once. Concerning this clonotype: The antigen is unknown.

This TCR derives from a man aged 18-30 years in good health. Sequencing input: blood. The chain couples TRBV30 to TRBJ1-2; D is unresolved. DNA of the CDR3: TGTGCCTGGAATGTCCTATCGGGCTACACCTTC. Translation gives CAWNVLSGYTF.